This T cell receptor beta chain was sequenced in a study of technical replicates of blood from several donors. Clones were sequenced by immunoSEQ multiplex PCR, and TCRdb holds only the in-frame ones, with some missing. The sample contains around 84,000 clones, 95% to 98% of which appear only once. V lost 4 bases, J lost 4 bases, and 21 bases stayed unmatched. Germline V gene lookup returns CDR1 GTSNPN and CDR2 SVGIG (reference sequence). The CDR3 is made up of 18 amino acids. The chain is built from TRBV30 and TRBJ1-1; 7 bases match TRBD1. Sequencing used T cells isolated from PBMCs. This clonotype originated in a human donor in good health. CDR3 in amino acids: CAWIHRTGISTGVTEAFF. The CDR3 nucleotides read TGTGCCTGGATACACAGGACAGGTATTTCGACCGGGGTCACTGAAGCTTTCTTT.